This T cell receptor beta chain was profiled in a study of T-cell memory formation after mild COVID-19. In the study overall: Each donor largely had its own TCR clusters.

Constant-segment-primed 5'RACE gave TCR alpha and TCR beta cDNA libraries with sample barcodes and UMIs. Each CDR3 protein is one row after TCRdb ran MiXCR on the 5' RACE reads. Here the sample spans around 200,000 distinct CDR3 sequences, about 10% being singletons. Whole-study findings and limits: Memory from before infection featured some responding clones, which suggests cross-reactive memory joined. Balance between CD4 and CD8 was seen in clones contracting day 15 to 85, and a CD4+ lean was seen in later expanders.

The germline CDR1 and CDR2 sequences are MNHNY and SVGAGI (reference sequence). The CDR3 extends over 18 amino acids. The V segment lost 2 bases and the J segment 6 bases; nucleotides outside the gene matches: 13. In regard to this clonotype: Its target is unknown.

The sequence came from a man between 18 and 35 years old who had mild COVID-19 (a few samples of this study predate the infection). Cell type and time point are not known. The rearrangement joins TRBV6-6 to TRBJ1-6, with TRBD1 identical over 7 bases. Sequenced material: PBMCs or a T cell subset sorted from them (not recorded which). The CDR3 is CASSYPPARTGSNSPLHF. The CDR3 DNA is TGTGCCAGCAGTTACCCGCCCGCCCGGACAGGCTCTAATTCACCCCTCCACTTT.